The rows below give T cell receptor beta chains drawn from one sample of a study of control samples from healthy donors and cancer patients. Sequencing was performed with immunoSEQ multiplex PCR; in TCRdb, only in-frame clones are kept and a portion is missing. The sample contains 45,000 to 60,000 clones, around 90% of which appear only once. What was sequenced was PBMCs. The receptors derive from a man aged 25 to 40 with colorectal cancer. CDR3s include the opening cysteine and the closing phenylalanine or tryptophan. A D gene is named only where the DNA matches it firmly. Where a row states a size, it is once, few, many or the class of an expanded clone; other rows omit it.

TRBJ1-2 . . TRBV6-1 CASSEGTNYGYTF TGTGCCAGCAGTGAAGGGACTAACTATGGCTACACCTTC
TRBJ2-7 . . TRBV11-2 CASRNITSPGQYF TGTGCCAGCAGAAATATAACATCCCCCGGGCAGTACTTC
TRBJ1-3 once TRBD1 TRBV6-5 CASRRDRRNTIYF TGTGCCAGCAGAAGGGACAGGAGAAACACCATATATTTT
TRBJ2-2 . TRBD2 TRBV11-2 CASSFLGGAGELFF TGTGCCAGCAGCTTCCTGGGGGGGGCCGGGGAGCTGTTTTTT
TRBJ2-2 . . TRBV7-8 CASSPRGNGELFF TGTGCCAGCAGCCCACGGGGTAACGGGGAGCTGTTTTTT
TRBJ2-7 . TRBD2 TRBV11-2 CASNVGWLAGARSYEQYF TGTGCCAGCAACGTCGGTTGGCTAGCGGGGGCCCGATCCTACGAGCAGTACTTC
TRBJ2-1 . . TRBV7-2 CASSLEVNNEQFF TGTGCCAGCAGCTTAGAGGTTAACAATGAGCAGTTCTTC
TRBJ1-2 . . TRBV4-1 CASSQDLWGGTLNYGYTF TGCGCCAGCAGCCAAGATCTCTGGGGGGGCACTCTTAACTATGGCTACACCTTC
TRBJ2-3 . . TRBV7-9 CASSSTAGETDTQYF TGTGCCAGCAGCTCGACCGCAGGGGAAACAGATACGCAGTATTTT
TRBJ2-7 . . TRBV5-1 CASGVTETYEQYF TGCGCCAGCGGGGTGACAGAAACCTACGAGCAGTACTTC
TRBJ2-6 . . TRBV29-1 CSVEGGPGANVLTF TGCAGCGTTGAGGGGGGGCCTGGGGCCAACGTCCTGACTTTC
TRBJ2-2 . . TRBV4-1 CASSQGSLGFGGELFF TGCGCCAGCAGCCAAGGGAGTTTGGGGTTTGGCGGGGAGCTGTTTTTT
TRBJ1-1 . . TRBV10-3 CATHGGQGTEAFF TGTGCCACCCACGGGGGGCAGGGGACTGAAGCTTTCTTT
TRBJ2-5 . TRBD1 TRBV7-2 CASSLGQGTAQYF TGTGCCAGCAGCTTAGGACAGGGTACTGCCCAGTACTTC
TRBJ1-2 few . TRBV20-1 CSASMGLGYGYTF TGCAGTGCTAGTATGGGGCTGGGGTATGGCTACACCTTC
TRBJ1-1 . . TRBV7-2 CASSLSEYSTEAFF TGTGCCAGCAGCTTATCAGAGTACAGCACTGAAGCTTTCTTT
TRBJ1-2 . . TRBV11-2 CASSLTASYGYTF TGTGCCAGCAGCTTAACAGCCTCCTATGGCTACACCTTC
TRBJ2-2 . . TRBV29-1 CSVPGGSGTGELFF TGCAGCGTGCCCGGGGGATCCGGCACCGGGGAGCTGTTTTTT
TRBJ1-3 . . TRBV7-8 CASSLVSDTIYF TGTGCCAGCAGCTTAGTTTCAGACACCATATATTTT
TRBJ2-3 . TRBD2 TRBV3-1/TRBV3-2 CASSQKILGGGRGDTQYF TGTGCCAGCAGCCAAAAAATATTGGGCGGGGGGCGAGGAGATACGCAGTATTTT
TRBJ1-1 . . TRBV10-3 CAITQTEMNTEAFF TGTGCCATCACCCAGACCGAGATGAACACTGAAGCTTTCTTT
TRBJ1-3 . . TRBV6-5 CASSYSEGLGNTIYF TGTGCCAGCAGTTACTCGGAGGGGCTCGGAAACACCATATATTTT
TRBJ2-1 . TRBD2 TRBV10-2 CASSESTGTSGPLLSSYNEQFF TGCGCCAGCAGTGAGTCGACCGGGACTAGCGGGCCTCTTCTAAGCTCCTACAATGAGCAGTTCTTC
TRBJ1-1 . . TRBV11-3 CASSLDSGVNTEAFF TGTGCCAGCAGCTTAGATTCCGGGGTGAACACTGAAGCTTTCTTT
TRBJ2-5 . . TRBV19 CASSIQLQETQYF TGTGCCAGTAGTATTCAGCTGCAAGAGACCCAGTACTTC
TRBJ1-2 . . TRBV9 CASSVETVDNGYTF TGTGCCAGCAGCGTAGAGACAGTGGACAATGGCTACACCTTC
TRBJ2-3 . . TRBV5-4 CASSLGGADTQYF TGTGCCAGCAGCTTGGGGGGGGCAGATACGCAGTATTTT
TRBJ1-4 . . TRBV10-3 CAISESIALEGRGNEKLFF TGTGCCATCAGTGAGTCCATCGCGTTGGAGGGGCGCGGAAACGAAAAACTGTTTTTT
TRBJ2-1 . . TRBV12-3/TRBV12-4 CASSLGLDEQFF TGTGCCAGCAGTTTAGGTCTCGATGAGCAGTTCTTC
TRBJ2-3 . . TRBV13 CASRADGGVQYF TGTGCCAGCAGGGCGGACGGTGGGGTCCAGTATTTT
TRBJ2-7 . . TRBV2 CASSDGGHMYEQYF TGTGCCAGCAGTGACGGGGGGCACATGTACGAGCAGTACTTC
TRBJ2-2 . . TRBV5-1 CASSPRLGSGNTGELFF TGCGCCAGCAGCCCCCGACTCGGCAGCGGTAACACCGGGGAGCTGTTTTTT
TRBJ1-1 . . TRBV4-1 CASSPANEGQLGWPTEAFF TGCGCCAGCAGCCCGGCGAACGAAGGACAGTTGGGGTGGCCCACTGAAGCTTTCTTT
TRBJ2-3 . . TRBV9 CASGKGESTDTQYF TGTGCCAGCGGGAAAGGGGAAAGCACAGATACGCAGTATTTT
TRBJ2-2 once TRBD2 TRBV5-5 CASRPTSGGGLELFF TGTGCCAGCAGGCCAACTAGCGGCGGTGGTCTGGAGCTGTTTTTT